The 29 T cell receptor beta chains reported below all come from one sample, sequenced in a study of T cell repertoires in cytomegalovirus infection. TCRdb reprocessed the reads with MiXCR, giving one entry per CDR3 protein. The repertoire consists of about 130,000 distinct CDR3 sequences, with over 25% occurring once and the leading ten covering roughly three fifths. Antigen specificity for these receptors is unknown. Source: CD8+ T cells from cultured PBMCs, taken from culture after CMV antigen stimulation. These receptors were collected from a human donor in good health (CMV status not recorded). Some clones in this sample may be carry-over from other donors' samples.

At least ten counts were recorded for this clonotype. V usage is TRBV2 and J usage is TRBJ2-3; a possible D gene is TRBD2 (6 bases). This CDR3 contains 15 residues. V dropped 6 bases and J dropped 1 base, with 14 bases sitting between them. Germline CDR1 reads SNHLY; CDR2 reads FYNNEI. The CDR3 loop reads CASSPVGGGTDTQYF. CDR3 DNA: TGTGCCAGCAGCCCCGTGGGCGGGGGCACAGATACGCAGTATTTT. The whole variable domain, remainder taken from reference TRBV2 and TRBJ2-3, is EPEVTQTPSHQVTQMGQEVILRCVPISNHLYFYWYRQILGQKVEFLVSFYNNEISEKSEIFDDQFSVERPDGSNFTLKIRSTKLEDSAMYFCASSPVGGGTDTQYFGPGTRLTVL.

This clonotype was seen at least ten times. The genes are TRBV7-9 and TRBJ1-2; no clear D gene. The CDR3 has 14 amino acids. Trimming shortened V by 2 bases and J by 2 bases, and 9 bases separated the two germline ends. Germline-derived CDR1 and CDR2 are SEHNR and FQNEAQ (reference sequence). The CDR3 DNA reads TGTGCCAGCAGCTTACCGGGCGACAACTATGGCTACACCTTC. Its translation is CASSLPGDNYGYTF.

This clonotype was detected only a few times. This chain connects TRBV6-2 or TRBV6-3 to TRBJ2-7; a possible D gene is TRBD2 (6 bases). The CDR3 extends over 15 amino acids. Germline lookup yields CDR1 MNHEY and CDR2 SVGEGT. V was clipped by 5 bases and J by 3 bases, with 17 bases between them. Written as DNA, the CDR3 is TGTGCCAGCAGTCCCCCGGGGACTTCTCACTACGAGCAGTACTTC. It encodes CASSPPGTSHYEQYF.

This chain connects TRBV15 to TRBJ2-5, with 8 nucleotides matching TRBD1. The germline CDR1 and CDR2 sequences are LNHNV and YYDKDF (reference sequence). V trimming: 4 bases; J trimming: 1 base; junction bases outside the gene matches: 11. CDR3 length: 17 amino acids. CDR3 nucleotides: TGTGCCACCAGCACCGATCGACTTGGGACAGGCCAAGAGACCCAGTACTTC. It encodes CATSTDRLGTGQETQYF.

The V gene is TRBV3-1, the J gene TRBJ2-5; a weak D match, TRBD1 (5 bases). Looked up from germline, CDR1 is LGHDT and CDR2 is YNNKEL (reference sequence). Trimming took 1 base from V and 0 from J, leaving 6 bases between them. The CDR3 spans 14 residues. The CDR3 coding sequence is TGTGCCAGCAGCCAAGGGACACACCAAGAGACCCAGTACTTC. Protein sequence: CASSQGTHQETQYF.

The sample holds a few counts of this clonotype. V usage is TRBV27 and J usage is TRBJ2-2; D not certain. Germline V gene sequence: CDR1 MNHEY, CDR2 SMNVEV (reference sequence). V was trimmed by 3 bases and J by 4 bases, leaving 12 bases between them. The CDR3 sequence is 15 residues long. This CDR3 is CASSFARYSTGELFF. CDR3 DNA: TGTGCCAGCAGTTTCGCCAGGTACAGCACCGGGGAGCTGTTTTTT.

The J gene is TRBJ2-2, the V gene TRBV11-2; TRBD1 agrees at 9 bases. V shed 2 bases and J 7 bases; nucleotides not matched to a gene: 8. This CDR3 is 16 amino acids long. Germline V lookup: CDR1 SGHAT, CDR2 FQNNGV. The CDR3 here is CASSLRDRVSDGELFF. CDR3 in DNA: TGTGCCAGCAGCTTAAGGGACAGGGTTTCAGACGGGGAGCTGTTTTTT.

This clonotype appeared a few times. The chain has TRBV4-1 and TRBJ2-7; perhaps D is TRBD1 or TRBD2 (7 bases each). CDR1 is MGHRA and CDR2 is YSYEKL in the germline V gene. V dropped 5 bases and J dropped 0 bases, with 14 bases sitting between them. CDR3 length: 15 amino acids. The CDR3 DNA follows: TGCGCCAGCAGCGGGGGGGACAGAGGCTCCTACGAGCAGTACTTC. Translated, it gives CASSGGDRGSYEQYF.

This clonotype was seen a single time. The chain uses TRBV6-2 or TRBV6-3 and TRBJ1-1; D is perhaps TRBD1 (5 bases). There are 14 residues in the CDR3. Trimming left V 6 bases short and J 0 bases short, with 11 bases between. From germline, CDR1 is MNHEY and CDR2 SVGEGT. In nucleotides, the CDR3 is TGTGCCAGCAGCCTCCAGGGCTTGAACACTGAAGCTTTCTTT. This sequence encodes CASSLQGLNTEAFF.

This clonotype has a handful of counts. The chain couples TRBV18 to TRBJ2-2, with D hard to call. This CDR3 spans 15 amino acids. Germline V gene lookup returns CDR1 KGHSH and CDR2 LQKENI. The V end was cut by 3 bases, the J end by 4 bases, with 12 bases between. The CDR3 DNA follows: TGTGCCAGCTCACCCCCCAACACGGGCACCGGGGAGCTGTTTTTT. Translated: CASSPPNTGTGELFF. The full variable domain, its missing parts supplied by reference TRBV18 and TRBJ2-2, is NAGVMQNPRHLVRRRGQEARLRCSPMKGHSHVYWYRQLPEEGLKFMVYLQKENIIDESGMPKERFSAEFPKEGPSILRIQQVVRGDSAAYFCASSPPNTGTGELFFGEGSRLTVL.

This clonotype was detected a few times. The V call is TRBV28, the J call TRBJ2-5, with 8 bases fitting TRBD1. This CDR3 region has 14 residues. CDR1 MDHEN and CDR2 SYDVKM come from the germline V gene. CDR3 amino acids: CGTIGRGRLETQYF. The CDR3 DNA reads as TGTGGGACCATCGGCAGGGGGCGCTTAGAGACCCAGTACTTC.

This clonotype appeared many times. V is TRBV10-3 and J is TRBJ2-3, with 9 bases that match TRBD2. Germline V gene sequence: CDR1 ENHRY, CDR2 SYGVKD. CDR3 length equals 18 residues. J lost 0 bases, V lost 5 bases, and 12 bases had no gene match. CDR3 coding DNA: TGTGCCATCAGTATGGGACTAGCTGGAACTACTAGCACAGATACGCAGTATTTT. This sequence encodes CAISMGLAGTTSTDTQYF.

The chain is built from TRBV7-9 and TRBJ1-1, with a weak D call TRBD1 (6 bases). The CDR3 contains 13 residues. V was shortened by 5 bases and J by 6 bases, with 13 bases between the two germline ends. CDR1 and CDR2 from the germline V gene are SEHNR and FQNEAQ (reference sequence). Here the CDR3 DNA reads TGTGCCAGCAGCACGGACAGAGTCGCTGAAGCTTTCTTT. Amino acid sequence: CASSTDRVAEAFF.

This clonotype was detected ten times or more. The genes are TRBV7-2 and TRBJ2-1; D gene uncertain. This CDR3 spans 11 amino acids. Trimming removed 3 bases from V and 10 bases from J, with 7 bases in between. Germline-derived CDR1 and CDR2 are SGHTA and FQGNSA. For the CDR3, the DNA is TGTGCCAGCAGCTTCGCAGTGGAGCAGTTCTTC. Protein: CASSFAVEQFF.

V gene TRBV5-6 combines with J gene TRBJ1-1, with D possibly being TRBD1 (6 bases). V shed 0 bases and J shed 2 bases, with 11 bases lying between them. The CDR3 runs 15 residues. Per germline, CDR1 SGHDT and CDR2 YYEEEE. CDR3 DNA sequence: TGTGCCAGCAGCTTGGGTTGGGGGGGCAACACTGAAGCTTTCTTT. Its protein product is CASSLGWGGNTEAFF.

The chain recombines TRBV7-9 with TRBJ2-1; maybe TRBD2 (6 bases). Per germline, CDR1 SEHNR and CDR2 FQNEAQ (reference sequence). CDR3 length: 14 amino acids. Trimming took 2 bases from V and 8 from J, leaving 13 bases between them. Here the CDR3 DNA reads TGTGCCAGCAGCTTAAGGGACCCGGGGGATGAGCAGTTCTTC. Its translation is CASSLRDPGDEQFF. Together with reference TRBV7-9 and TRBJ2-1, the CDR3 gives the full variable domain: DTGVSQNPRHKITKRGQNVTFRCDPISEHNRLYWYRQTLGQGPEFLTYFQNEAQLEKSRLLSDRFSAERPKGSFSTLEIQRTEQGDSAMYLCASSLRDPGDEQFFGPGTRLTVL.

The rearrangement uses TRBV7-2 and TRBJ2-4; 9 bases are a match to TRBD1. Losses at the gene ends were 4 bases for V and 4 bases for J; bases not matched to a gene: 11. Germline V lookup: CDR1 SGHTA, CDR2 FQGNSA. The CDR3 loop spans 17 amino acids. CDR3 amino acids: CASSSSPAGTGKNIQYF. The CDR3 DNA reads TGTGCCAGCAGCTCAAGCCCCGCCGGGACAGGGAAAAACATTCAGTACTTC.

This clonotype was counted a few times. This chain connects TRBV6-1 to TRBJ2-7, with D perhaps TRBD1 (6 bases). The length of the CDR3 is 15 residues. The V and J ends lost 5 bases and 0 bases respectively, with 14 bases between them. Germline CDR1 is MNHNS and CDR2 is SASEGT. CDR3: CASSPAWDTSYEQYF. Written as DNA, the CDR3 is TGTGCCAGCAGTCCCGCGTGGGACACCTCCTACGAGCAGTACTTC.

This sequence joins TRBV6-5 and TRBJ1-1; D call uncertain. V was pared by 0 bases and J by 2 bases, with 4 bases between. The CDR3 has 13 residues. Germline CDR1 is MNHEY and CDR2 is SVGAGI. This chain's CDR3 is CASSYSANTEAFF. CDR3 DNA sequence: TGTGCCAGCAGTTACTCGGCAAACACTGAAGCTTTCTTT.

The sample holds a few counts of this clonotype. This chain joins TRBV6-5 and TRBJ2-1, with 11 bases identical to TRBD2. The V segment lost 0 bases and the J segment 6 bases; nucleotides outside the gene matches: 1. Germline V gene data show CDR1 as MNHEY and CDR2 as SVGAGI. This CDR3 contains 15 residues. CDR3 protein: CASSYSSGGVNEQFF. The CDR3, as DNA: TGTGCCAGCAGTTACTCTAGCGGGGGGGTCAATGAGCAGTTCTTC.

This clonotype was seen repeatedly, ten times or more. J is TRBJ2-7 and V is TRBV27; a weak D match, TRBD2 (6 bases). This CDR3 contains 16 residues. CDR1 is MNHEY, CDR2 SMNVEV, per germline (reference sequence). V gave up 5 bases and J gave up 5 bases, with 22 bases separating them. The chain's CDR3 is CASSPDPERGNHEQYF. In nucleotides, the CDR3 is TGTGCCAGCAGTCCCGACCCTGAACGGGGGAACCACGAGCAGTACTTC.

This chain connects TRBV20-1 to TRBJ2-7; weak D call: TRBD2 (5 bases). The CDR3 length is 14 residues. V was trimmed by 6 bases and J by 4 bases, leaving 19 bases between them. The germline V gene encodes CDR1 DFQATT and CDR2 SNEGSKA (reference sequence). CDR3 residues: CSATSTRDYYEQYF. CDR3 DNA: TGCAGTGCCACAAGTACTAGAGATTATTACGAGCAGTACTTC.

This clonotype has a handful of counts. This chain connects TRBV11-3 to TRBJ2-2; no firm D call. V lost 3 bases and J lost 0, with 8 bases in between. CDR3 length: 15 amino acids. Germline CDR1 and CDR2: SGHNT and YENEEA. CDR3 sequence reads: CASSFIGANTGELFF. As DNA, the CDR3 is TGTGCCAGCAGCTTTATAGGCGCGAACACCGGGGAGCTGTTTTTT. Supplemented by reference TRBV11-3 and TRBJ2-2, the full variable domain reads EAGVVQSPRYKIIEKKQPVAFWCNPISGHNTLYWYLQNLGQGPELLIRYENEEAVDDSQLPKDRFSAERLKGVDSTLKIQPAELGDSAVYLCASSFIGANTGELFFGEGSRLTVL.

This clonotype was found a few times. The chain combines TRBV27 with TRBJ2-1; D gene unclear. The V gene's germline CDR1 is MNHEY and CDR2 SMNVEV (reference sequence). V was trimmed by 4 bases and J by 6 bases, leaving 7 bases between them. The CDR3 covers 12 residues. The CDR3 DNA sequence: TGTGCCAGCAGTTCACCCCGCAATGAGCAGTTCTTC. It yields the protein CASSSPRNEQFF.

This clonotype was seen repeatedly, ten times or more. V usage is TRBV7-6 and J usage is TRBJ2-3, with TRBD2 as a possible D gene (5 bases). V dropped 2 bases and J dropped 5 bases, with 14 bases sitting between them. This CDR3 region has 15 residues. From germline, CDR1 is SGHVS and CDR2 FNYEAQ. The CDR3 region has the DNA TGTGCCAGCAGCTTACTAGCAGATTCGGGAGATACGCAGTATTTT. It translates to CASSLLADSGDTQYF.

The chain recombines TRBV12-3 or TRBV12-4 with TRBJ1-5; 7 bases fit TRBD1. The V gene end was trimmed by 6 bases and the J gene end by 3 bases; junction bases not matched to a gene: 11. The CDR3 runs to 16 residues. The CDR3 region has the DNA TGTGCCAGCAGCCCTGGGGGGACAGATAACAATCAGCCCCAGCATTTT. Protein: CASSPGGTDNNQPQHF.

The rearrangement uses TRBV2 and TRBJ1-5; D gene unclear. Looked up from germline, CDR1 is SNHLY and CDR2 is FYNNEI. V shed 8 bases and J shed 4 bases, with 6 bases lying between them. The CDR3 totals 11 residues. The CDR3: CASGDNQPQHF. The DNA for the CDR3 is TGTGCCAGCGGGGATAATCAGCCCCAGCATTTT.

This clonotype was seen a handful of times. J is TRBJ2-5 and V is TRBV7-3, with D perhaps TRBD2 (7 bases). V was pared by 6 bases and J by 5 bases, with 19 bases between. Germline assignment: CDR1 SGHTA and CDR2 FQGTGA. The CDR3 is 15 amino acids. CDR3 in amino acids: CASSLGGGPEETQYF. CDR3 in DNA: TGTGCCAGCAGTTTAGGGGGAGGGCCGGAGGAGACCCAGTACTTC.

DNA for the CDR3: TGTGCCAGCAGTCGAACGACTGCGGCGGATGGCTACACCTTC. Its protein is CASSRTTAADGYTF. The chain uses TRBV7-9 and TRBJ1-2; no reliable D call. CDR1 SEHNR and CDR2 FQNEAQ come from the germline V gene (reference sequence). V shed 6 bases and J shed 6 bases, with 17 bases lying between them. This CDR3 is built from 14 residues. The full variable domain, in which reference TRBV7-9 and TRBJ1-2 provide the parts outside the CDR3, is DTGVSQNPRHKITKRGQNVTFRCDPISEHNRLYWYRQTLGQGPEFLTYFQNEAQLEKSRLLSDRFSAERPKGSFSTLEIQRTEQGDSAMYLCASSRTTAADGYTFGSGTRLTVV.